This T cell receptor (beta chain) was sequenced during a study of response to subunit inactivated influenza vaccine. TCRdb reprocessed the RT-PCR reads with MiXCR, giving one entry per CDR3 protein. The table records hundreds of thousands of distinct CDR3 sequences, around 11% of them present only once. Deletions cut 2 bases from V and 2 bases from J, with 11 bases between. Per germline, CDR1 SEHNR and CDR2 FQNEAQ (reference sequence). CDR3 size: 15 residues. This clonotype was counted a few times. Antigen unknown. The study, taken as a whole, reports: Every seasonal influenza vaccination brings in few new T cells, the authors suggested.

These data were also filed under a second study, of T cells expressing NK-cell markers. That report notes: UMIs were included in TCR beta cDNA generated by 5'RACE template switching. One of the eight sequenced donors was seronegative, whereas the other seven were HCMV-seropositive. In over 5 donors, dominant CD3+CD56+NKG2C+ clonotypes ranked among the top 10 CD8+ clonotypes.

The rearrangement uses TRBV7-9 and TRBJ2-3; tentatively, D is TRBD2 (5 bases). The sequences come from PBMCs from blood, collected on the day of vaccination. The receptor comes from a man aged 50 to 60 who received an inactivated influenza vaccine. The CDR3 region is CASSLRSGFTDTQYF. The CDR3 DNA follows: TGTGCCAGCAGCTTACGCAGCGGATTCACAGATACGCAGTATTTT.